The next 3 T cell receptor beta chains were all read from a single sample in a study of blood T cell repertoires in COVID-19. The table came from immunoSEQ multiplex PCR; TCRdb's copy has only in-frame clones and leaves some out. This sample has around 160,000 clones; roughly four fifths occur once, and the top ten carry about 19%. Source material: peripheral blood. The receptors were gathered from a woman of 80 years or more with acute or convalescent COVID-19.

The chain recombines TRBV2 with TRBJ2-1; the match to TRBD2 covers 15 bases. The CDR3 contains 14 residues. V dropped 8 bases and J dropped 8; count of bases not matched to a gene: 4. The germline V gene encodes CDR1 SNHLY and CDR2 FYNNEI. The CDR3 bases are TGTGCCAGCGGGACTAGCGGGAGGTTGTATGAGCAGTTCTTC. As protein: CASGTSGRLYEQFF.

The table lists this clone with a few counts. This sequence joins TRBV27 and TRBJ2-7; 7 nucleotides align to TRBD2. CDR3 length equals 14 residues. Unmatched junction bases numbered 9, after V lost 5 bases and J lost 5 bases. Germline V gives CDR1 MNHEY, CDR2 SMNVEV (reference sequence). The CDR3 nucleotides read TGTGCCAGCAGTCACATTGGGGGGGGGAACGAGCAGTACTTC. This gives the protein CASSHIGGGNEQYF.

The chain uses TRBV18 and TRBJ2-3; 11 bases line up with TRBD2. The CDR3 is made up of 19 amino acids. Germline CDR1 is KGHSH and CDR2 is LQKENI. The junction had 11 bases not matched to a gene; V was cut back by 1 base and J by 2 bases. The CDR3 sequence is CASSPQGLAERAFTDTQYF. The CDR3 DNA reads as TGTGCCAGCTCACCACAGGGACTAGCGGAAAGAGCCTTCACAGATACGCAGTATTTT.